This T cell receptor (beta chain) is drawn from a study of T cell responses to AZD1222 COVID-19 vaccine. The protocol was immunoSEQ multiplex PCR, while the TCRdb copy is restricted to in-frame clones and leaves out a portion. The table shows 120,000 or so clones, with roughly 86% occurring only once. A remark on this clone: Antigen: not known.

Deletions cut 2 bases from V and 1 base from J, with 11 bases between. The CDR3 runs to 15 residues. CDR1 is SGHTS and CDR2 is YDEGEE in the germline V gene. Study-wide findings and caveats: White British ancestry dominated among donors, who included more females, and clonal diversity was possibly underestimated. CD4 TCRs covered the whole spike, strongest at regions 160-218 and 743-854. Regions left unmutated in variants are reportedly the target of nearly half of spike-specific TCRs.

The sequences come from peripheral blood, collected on day 0 of AZD1222 vaccination. This sequence joins TRBV5-8 and TRBJ2-3; D possibly matches TRBD1 or TRBD2 (6 bases each). The sequence was obtained from an adult in good health. The DNA of the CDR3 is TGTGCCAGCAGCTTAGCCGGGGGCGGCACAGATACGCAGTATTTT. It is translated as CASSLAGGGTDTQYF.